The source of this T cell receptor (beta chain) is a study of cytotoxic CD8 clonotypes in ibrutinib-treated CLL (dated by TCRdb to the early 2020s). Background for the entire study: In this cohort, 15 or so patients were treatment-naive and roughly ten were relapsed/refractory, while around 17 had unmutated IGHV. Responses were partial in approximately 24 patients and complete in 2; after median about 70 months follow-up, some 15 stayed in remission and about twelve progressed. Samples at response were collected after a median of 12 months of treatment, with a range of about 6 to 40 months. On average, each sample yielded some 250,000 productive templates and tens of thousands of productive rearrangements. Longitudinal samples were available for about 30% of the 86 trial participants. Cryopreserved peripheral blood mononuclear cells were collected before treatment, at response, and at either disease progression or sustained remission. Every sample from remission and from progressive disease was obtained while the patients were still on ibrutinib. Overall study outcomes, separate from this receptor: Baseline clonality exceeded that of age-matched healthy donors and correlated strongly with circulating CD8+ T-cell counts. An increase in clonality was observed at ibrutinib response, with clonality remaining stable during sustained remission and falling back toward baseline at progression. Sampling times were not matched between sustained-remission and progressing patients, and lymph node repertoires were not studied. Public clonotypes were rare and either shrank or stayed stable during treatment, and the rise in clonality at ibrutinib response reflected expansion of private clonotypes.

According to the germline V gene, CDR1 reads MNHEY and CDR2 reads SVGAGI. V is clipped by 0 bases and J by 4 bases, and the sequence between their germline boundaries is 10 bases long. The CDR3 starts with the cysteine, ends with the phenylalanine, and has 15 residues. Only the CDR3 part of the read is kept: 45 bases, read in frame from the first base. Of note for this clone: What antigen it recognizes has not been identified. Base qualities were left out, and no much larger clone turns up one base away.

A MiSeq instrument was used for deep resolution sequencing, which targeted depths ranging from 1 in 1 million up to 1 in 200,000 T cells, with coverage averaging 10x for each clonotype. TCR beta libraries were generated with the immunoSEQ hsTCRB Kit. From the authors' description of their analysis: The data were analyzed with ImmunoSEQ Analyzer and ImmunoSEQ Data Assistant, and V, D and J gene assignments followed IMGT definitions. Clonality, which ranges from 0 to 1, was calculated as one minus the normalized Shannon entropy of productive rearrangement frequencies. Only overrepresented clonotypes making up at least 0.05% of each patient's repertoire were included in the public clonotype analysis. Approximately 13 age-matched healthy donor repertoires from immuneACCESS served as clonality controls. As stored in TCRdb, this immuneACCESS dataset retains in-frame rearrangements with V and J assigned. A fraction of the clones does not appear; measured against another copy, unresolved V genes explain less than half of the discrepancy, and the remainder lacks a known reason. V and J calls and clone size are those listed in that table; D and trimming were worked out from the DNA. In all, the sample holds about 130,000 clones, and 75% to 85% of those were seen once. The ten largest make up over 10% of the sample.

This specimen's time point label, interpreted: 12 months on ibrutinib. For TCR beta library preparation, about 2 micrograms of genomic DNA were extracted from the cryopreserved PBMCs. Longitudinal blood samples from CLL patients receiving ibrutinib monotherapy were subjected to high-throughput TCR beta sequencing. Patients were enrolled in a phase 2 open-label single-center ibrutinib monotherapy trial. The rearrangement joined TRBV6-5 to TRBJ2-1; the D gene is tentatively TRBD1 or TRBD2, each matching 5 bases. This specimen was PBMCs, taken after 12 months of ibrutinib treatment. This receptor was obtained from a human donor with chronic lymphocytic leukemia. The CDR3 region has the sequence CASSYSGTGYNEQFF. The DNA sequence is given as TGTGCCAGCAGTTACTCGGGGACCGGATACAATGAGCAGTTCTTC.